Presented here are 5 T cell receptor beta chains from one specimen sequenced in a study of blood T cells in healthy people across ages. Primers used in a second PCR of about 7 to 11 cycles were a sample-barcoded 5' primer and a J-beta primer mix. One entry per CDR3 protein results from TCRdb running MiXCR on the 5' RACE reads. In the table there are approximately 810,000 distinct CDR3 sequences, 25% to 35% of which are singletons. The source material was blood. Source of these receptors: an elderly woman in good health.

On this clonotype itself: One junction end disagrees with the germline gene, perhaps due to a read error. The chain employs TRBV5-4 and TRBJ2-3; no definite D call. CDR3 size: 14 residues. Germline V CDR1 and CDR2: SGHNT, YYREEE (reference sequence). CDR3 in amino acids: CASSSQRRPDTQYW. The CDR3 nucleotides read TGTGCCAGCAGCTCCCAGAGACGACCAGATACGCAGTATTGG. The full variable domain, with the rest looked up from reference TRBV5-4 and TRBJ2-3, is ETGVTQSPTHLIKTRGQQVTLRCSSQSGHNTVSWYQQALGQGPQFIFQYYREEENGRGNFPPRFSGLQFPNYSSELNVNALELDDSALYLCASSSQRRPDTQYWGPGTRLTVL.

This clonotype was found many times. The V and J genes are TRBV6-6 and TRBJ2-5, with TRBD1 identical over 8 bases. CDR1 is MNHNY, CDR2 SVGAGI, per germline (reference sequence). The CDR3 consists of 13 residues. With V trimmed by 7 bases and J by 3 bases, 4 bases remained unmatched. Here the CDR3 reads CASTPQGEETQYF. The CDR3 DNA sequence: TGTGCCAGCACCCCACAGGGGGAAGAGACCCAGTACTTC.

This chain uses TRBV5-4 with TRBJ1-2, with TRBD1 matching 7 bases. CDR1 is SGHNT, CDR2 YYREEE, per germline (reference sequence). The CDR3 runs 15 residues. V was clipped by 0 bases and J by 5 bases; unmatched bases: 7. The CDR3, as DNA: TGTGCCAGCAGCTTGGGGATAGGGACAGCTTATGGCTACACCTTC. Protein sequence: CASSLGIGTAYGYTF.

In this sample, this clonotype turned up many times. The gene calls are TRBV7-2 and TRBJ2-3; tentative D call: TRBD1 (5 bases). Trimming took 2 bases from V and 4 from J, leaving 22 bases between them. Germline CDR1 is SGHTA and CDR2 is FQGNSA. This CDR3 has 18 residues. This chain's CDR3 is CASSLSGALLTQPDTQYF. The CDR3 DNA sequence: TGTGCCAGCAGCTTATCTGGGGCCCTCCTTACTCAGCCAGATACGCAGTATTTT.

With regard to this clonotype: Since a much larger clone is just one base distant, this may be a read error. The CDR3 coding sequence is TGTGCCAGCAGCCCATTTGCCCTCGGTGGCAATGAGCAGTACTTC. Its protein is CASSPFALGGNEQYF. This chain connects TRBV7-2 to TRBJ2-5, with no clear D. Germline assignment: CDR1 SGHTA and CDR2 FQGNSA. V was cut by 5 bases and J by 11 bases, with 24 bases left in between. CDR3 length: 15 amino acids.